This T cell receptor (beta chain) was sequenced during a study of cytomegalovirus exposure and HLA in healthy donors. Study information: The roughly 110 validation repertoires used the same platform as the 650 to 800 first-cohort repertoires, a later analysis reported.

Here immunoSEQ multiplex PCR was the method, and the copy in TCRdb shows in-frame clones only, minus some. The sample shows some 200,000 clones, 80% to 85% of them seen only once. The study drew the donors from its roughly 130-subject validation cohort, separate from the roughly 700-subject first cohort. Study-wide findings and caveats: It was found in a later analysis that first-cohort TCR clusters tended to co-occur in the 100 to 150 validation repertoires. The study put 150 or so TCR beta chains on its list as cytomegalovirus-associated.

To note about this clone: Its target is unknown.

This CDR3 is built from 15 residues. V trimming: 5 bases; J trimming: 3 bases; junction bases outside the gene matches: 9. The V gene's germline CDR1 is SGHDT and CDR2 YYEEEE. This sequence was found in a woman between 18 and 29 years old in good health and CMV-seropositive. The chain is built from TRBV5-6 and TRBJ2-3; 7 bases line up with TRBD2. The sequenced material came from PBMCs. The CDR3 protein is CASRVAGGLTDTQYF. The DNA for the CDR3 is TGTGCCAGCAGGGTGGCCGGGGGGTTGACAGATACGCAGTATTTT.